This entry describes one T cell receptor beta chain. This record belongs to a study of technical replicates of blood from a few donors. Using immunoSEQ multiplex PCR, the repertoire was profiled, and TCRdb retains in-frame clones only, with some absent. The sample has tens of thousands of clones; roughly 94% are singletons. From germline, CDR1 is PRHDT and CDR2 FYEKMQ (reference sequence). This CDR3 region has 14 residues. V lost 5 bases, J lost 0 bases, and 8 bases lay in between. The sequence came from a human donor in good health. V gene TRBV13 combines with J gene TRBJ1-3; D is uncertain. The material sequenced was T cells isolated from PBMCs. CDR3 amino acids: CASSTSSSGNTIYF. CDR3 bases: TGTGCCAGCAGCACTAGTAGCTCTGGAAACACCATATATTTT.